These 15 T cell receptor beta chains were sequenced from one sample in a study of T cell responses to AZD1222 COVID-19 vaccine. Clones were sequenced by immunoSEQ multiplex PCR, and TCRdb holds only the in-frame ones, with some missing. The top ten hold approximately 1.2% of the sample, which has roughly 160,000 clones, under 95% seen once. The sequencing here drew on peripheral blood, taken 28 days after the second AZD1222 dose. These receptor sequences come from an adult who received the AZD1222 COVID-19 vaccine.

The V call is TRBV28, the J call TRBJ1-3; 10 bases match TRBD1. This CDR3 comprises 15 residues. Germline loops: CDR1 MDHEN, CDR2 SYDVKM. Losses at the gene ends were 6 bases for V and 6 bases for J; bases not matched to a gene: 8. The CDR3 is CASRQGTGDENTIYF. As DNA, the CDR3 is TGTGCCAGCAGACAGGGGACAGGGGATGAAAACACCATATATTTT.

The rearrangement links TRBV29-1 to TRBJ1-1; D gene uncertain. With 3 bases removed from V and 1 base from J, the gap between germline ends came to 3 bases. There are 11 residues in the CDR3. CDR1 and CDR2 from the germline V gene are SQVTM and ANQGSEA. CDR3 sequence (DNA): TGCAGCGTTGACCAGAACACTGAAGCTTTCTTT. Translation gives CSVDQNTEAFF.

V usage is TRBV5-1 and J usage is TRBJ1-1, with 9 bases identical to TRBD1. The CDR3 has 14 residues. Germline-derived CDR1 and CDR2 are SGHRS and YFSETQ. The J segment lost 4 bases and the V segment lost 4 bases, leaving 5 bases of the junction unmatched. CDR3 in DNA: TGCGCCAGCAGCGGACAGGGGCTCGGCACTGAAGCTTTCTTT. Translation: CASSGQGLGTEAFF.

The chain joins TRBV7-2 to TRBJ2-3, with TRBD2 matching 14 bases. The CDR3 is 16 residues long. CDR1 SGHTA and CDR2 FQGNSA come from the germline V gene. Trimming took 4 bases from V and 2 from J; bases not matched to a gene: 2. The CDR3 region is CASSSGLAGVTDTQYF. The CDR3 DNA follows: TGTGCCAGCAGCTCGGGACTAGCGGGGGTCACAGATACGCAGTATTTT.

The chain employs TRBV2 and TRBJ2-5; D possibly uses TRBD1 or TRBD2 (5 bases each). Deletions cut 8 bases from V and 5 bases from J, with 9 bases between. Germline-derived CDR1 and CDR2 are SNHLY and FYNNEI. There are 11 residues in the CDR3. CDR3: CASGGKETQYF. DNA for the CDR3: TGTGCCAGCGGGGGTAAGGAGACCCAGTACTTC.

This chain joins TRBV13 and TRBJ1-1; D is ambiguous. The ends were cut back, 5 bases at V and 6 bases at J, with 10 bases in the middle. This CDR3 is 12 amino acids long. The germline CDR1 and CDR2 sequences are PRHDT and FYEKMQ (reference sequence). The DNA for the CDR3 is TGTGCCAGCAGCCGAGGAGAGCCTGAAGCTTTCTTT. The encoded protein is CASSRGEPEAFF.

J is TRBJ2-1 and V is TRBV7-9; 9 bases match TRBD2. Germline V gene data show CDR1 as SEHNR and CDR2 as FQNEAQ (reference sequence). The CDR3 contains 15 residues. V lost 6 bases to trimming and J lost 7 bases; unmatched junction nucleotides: 10. The CDR3 protein is CASRPAGGLSNEQFF. The CDR3 DNA follows: TGTGCCAGCAGGCCCGCGGGGGGGCTGTCTAATGAGCAGTTCTTC.

The chain employs TRBV27 and TRBJ2-3; D is undetermined. V shed 10 bases and J shed 4 bases, with 12 bases lying between them. The V gene's germline CDR1 is MNHEY and CDR2 SMNVEV (reference sequence). The CDR3 extends over 12 amino acids. CDR3 coding DNA: TGTGCCACCCGACCCTCTGCAGATACGCAGTATTTT. It encodes CATRPSADTQYF.

The chain links TRBV21-1 to TRBJ2-7; the D call in the table, TRBD1, was not verified against the DNA. TRBV21-1 is assigned pseudogene status. The CDR3 totals 19 residues. CDR3 loop: CASSKGVSTDSFSSYEQYF. The CDR3 DNA is TGTGCCAGCAGCAAAGGAGTGAGTACGGACAGTTTCAGCTCCTACGAGCAGTACTTC.

V and J are TRBV19 and TRBJ1-5; 9 bases line up with TRBD1. CDR3 length equals 19 residues. Losses at the gene ends were 2 bases for V and 1 base for J; bases not matched to a gene: 12. Per the germline V gene, CDR1 is LNHDA and CDR2 is SQIVND (reference sequence). CDR3 amino acids: CASSIKKGQGDRSNQPQHF. The CDR3 bases are TGTGCCAGTAGTATAAAAAAGGGACAGGGAGATAGGAGCAATCAGCCCCAGCATTTT.

The gene calls are TRBV29-1 and TRBJ1-2; D gene unclear. Germline-derived CDR1 and CDR2 are SQVTM and ANQGSEA. This CDR3 has 12 residues. Deletions cut 7 bases from V and 3 bases from J, with 12 bases between. CDR3 protein: CSAPGPYYGYTF. CDR3 nucleotides: TGCAGCGCCCCCGGGCCTTACTATGGCTACACCTTC.

The rearrangement joins TRBV3-1 (or the pseudogene TRBV3-2) to TRBJ2-4; perhaps TRBD2 as D (6 bases). Germline V CDR1 and CDR2: LGHDT, YNNKEL (reference sequence). The V and J ends lost 0 bases and 8 bases respectively, with 17 bases between them. This CDR3 has 16 residues. CDR3: CASSQDLAAGRDIQYF. CDR3 coding DNA: TGTGCCAGCAGCCAAGATTTGGCGGCGGGGAGAGACATTCAGTACTTC.

The CDR3 loop reads CASSPNHRETQYF. DNA for the CDR3: TGTGCCAGTAGTCCAAATCACCGAGAGACCCAGTACTTC. The chain carries TRBV19 and TRBJ2-5; no firm D call. The CDR3 runs to 13 residues. The V end was cut by 5 bases, the J end by 4 bases, with 11 bases between. The germline gives CDR1 LNHDA, CDR2 SQIVND (reference sequence).

This chain connects TRBV4-2 to TRBJ2-5; D possibly corresponds to TRBD2 (6 bases). Germline V gene sequence: CDR1 LGHNA, CDR2 YNFKEQ. V lost 7 bases and J lost 5, with 23 bases in between. This CDR3 spans 16 amino acids. The CDR3 loop reads CASNLVQDGSWETQYF. The CDR3, as DNA: TGTGCCAGCAACCTCGTCCAGGACGGGAGTTGGGAGACCCAGTACTTC.

The chain is built from TRBV5-1 and TRBJ2-7; possibly TRBD1 for D (6 bases). With 5 bases removed from V and 6 bases from J, the gap between germline ends came to 21 bases. The length of the CDR3 is 15 residues. In germline, CDR1 is SGHRS, CDR2 YFSETQ. CDR3 protein: CASSSAQGRWSEQYF. The CDR3 nucleotides read TGCGCCAGCAGTTCCGCACAGGGAAGGTGGAGCGAGCAGTACTTC.